This T cell receptor beta chain was sequenced during a study of T cell repertoires in cytomegalovirus infection. Across the study: HLA-B-restricted CMV epitopes that are well studied were used alongside recently identified HLA-C-restricted ones. Through public TCR beta signatures, both CMV infection and matching HLA type were indicated. Overall study results and limits: Of the TCR beta families, the public ones yielded a cumulative frequency that identified carriers of CMV plus the relevant HLA. The response measured ex vivo was dominated by TCR beta clonotypes (HLA-C-restricted and CMV-specific).

A single record per CDR3 protein comes from TCRdb applying MiXCR to the reads. The sample yields roughly 70,000 distinct CDR3 sequences, 20% seen once. This CDR3 region has 15 residues. Per germline, CDR1 LGHNA and CDR2 YSLEER. This clonotype was found a few times. The antigen is not known. One junction end disagrees with the germline gene, perhaps due to a read error. Sample: CD8+ T cells from cultured PBMCs, taken from culture after CMV antigen stimulation. The clonotype was recovered from a human donor in good health (CMV status not recorded). Some clones in this sample may be carry-over from other donors' samples. This chain uses TRBV4-3 with TRBJ1-2; D might be TRBD1 (5 bases). This CDR3 is CARSQEGAGNYGYTF. DNA for the CDR3: TGCGCCAGAAGCCAAGAGGGTGCAGGGAACTATGGCTACACCTTC.